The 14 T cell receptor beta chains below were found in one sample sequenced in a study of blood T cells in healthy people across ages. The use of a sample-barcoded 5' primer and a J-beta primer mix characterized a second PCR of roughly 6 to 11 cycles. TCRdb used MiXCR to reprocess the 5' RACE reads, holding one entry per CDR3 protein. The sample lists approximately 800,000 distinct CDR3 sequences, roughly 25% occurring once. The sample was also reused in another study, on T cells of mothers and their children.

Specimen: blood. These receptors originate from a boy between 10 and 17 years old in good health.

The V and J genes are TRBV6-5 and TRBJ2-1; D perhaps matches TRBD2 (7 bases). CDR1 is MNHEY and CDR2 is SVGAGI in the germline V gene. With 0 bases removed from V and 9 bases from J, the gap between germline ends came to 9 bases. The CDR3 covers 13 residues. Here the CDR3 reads CASSYSAGAEQFF. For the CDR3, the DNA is TGTGCCAGCAGTTACTCGGCGGGGGCTGAGCAGTTCTTC.

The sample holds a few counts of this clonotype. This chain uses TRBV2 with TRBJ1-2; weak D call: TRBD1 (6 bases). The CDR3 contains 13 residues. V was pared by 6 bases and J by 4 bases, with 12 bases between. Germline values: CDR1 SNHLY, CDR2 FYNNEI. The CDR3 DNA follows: TGTGCCAGCAGCTCCGGGACAATCTATGGCTACACCTTC. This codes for CASSSGTIYGYTF.

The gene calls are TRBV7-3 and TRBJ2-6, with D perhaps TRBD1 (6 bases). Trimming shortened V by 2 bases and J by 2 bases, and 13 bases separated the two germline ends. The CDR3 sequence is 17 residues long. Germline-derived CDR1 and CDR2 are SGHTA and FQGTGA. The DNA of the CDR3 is TGTGCCAGCAGCTTAGGTCAGGGGTTGACTGGGGCCAACGTCCTGACTTTC. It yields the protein CASSLGQGLTGANVLTF.

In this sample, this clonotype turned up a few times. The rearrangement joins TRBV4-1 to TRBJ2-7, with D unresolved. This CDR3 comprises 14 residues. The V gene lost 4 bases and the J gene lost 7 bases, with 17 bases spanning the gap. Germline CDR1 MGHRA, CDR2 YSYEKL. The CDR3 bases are TGCGCCAGCAGCCCACCGGTCAGGCCTACGGAGCAGTACTTC. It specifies CASSPPVRPTEQYF.

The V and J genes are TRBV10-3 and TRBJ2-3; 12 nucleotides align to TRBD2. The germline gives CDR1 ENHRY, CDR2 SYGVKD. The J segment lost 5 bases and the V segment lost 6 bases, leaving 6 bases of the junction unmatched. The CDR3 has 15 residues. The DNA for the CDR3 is TGTGCCATCAGCCGGACTAGCGGGGATGGAGATACGCAGTATTTT. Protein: CAISRTSGDGDTQYF.

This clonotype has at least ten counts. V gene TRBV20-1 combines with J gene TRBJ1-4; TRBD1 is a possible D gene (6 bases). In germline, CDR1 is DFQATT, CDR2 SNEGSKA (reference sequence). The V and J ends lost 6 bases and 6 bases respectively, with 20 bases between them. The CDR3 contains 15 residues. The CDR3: CSAKSIGRGDEKLFF. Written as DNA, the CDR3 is TGCAGTGCAAAGAGCATAGGCAGGGGCGATGAAAAACTGTTTTTT.

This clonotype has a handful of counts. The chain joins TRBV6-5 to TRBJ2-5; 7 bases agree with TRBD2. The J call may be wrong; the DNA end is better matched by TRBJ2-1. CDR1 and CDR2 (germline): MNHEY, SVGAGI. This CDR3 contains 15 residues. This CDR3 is CASSLRGGQYNEQFF. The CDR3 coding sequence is TGTGCCAGCAGTCTAAGGGGAGGGCAGTACAATGAGCAGTTCTTC.

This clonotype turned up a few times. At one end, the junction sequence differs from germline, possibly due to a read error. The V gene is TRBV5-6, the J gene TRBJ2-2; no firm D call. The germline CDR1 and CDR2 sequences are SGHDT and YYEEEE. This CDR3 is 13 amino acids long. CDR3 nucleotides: TGTGCCAGCAGCGAAATAAACACTGGGGAGCTGTTTTTT. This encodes CASSEINTGELFF.

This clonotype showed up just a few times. The CDR3 loop reads CASSRMAGRGYTF. In nucleotides, the CDR3 is TGCGCCAGCAGCCGGATGGCGGGACGGGGCTACACCTTC. The rearrangement links TRBV5-1 to TRBJ1-2; TRBD1 is a possible D gene (5 bases). The CDR3 covers 13 residues. Trimming stripped 4 bases from V and 8 bases from J, with 15 bases between. The germline CDR1 and CDR2 sequences are SGHRS and YFSETQ.

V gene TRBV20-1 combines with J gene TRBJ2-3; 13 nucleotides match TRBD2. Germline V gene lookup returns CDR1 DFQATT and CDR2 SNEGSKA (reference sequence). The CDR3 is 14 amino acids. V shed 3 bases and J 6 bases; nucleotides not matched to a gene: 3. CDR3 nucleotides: TGCAGTGCTAGGACTAGCGGGGGGCGTGATACGCAGTATTTT. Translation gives CSARTSGGRDTQYF.

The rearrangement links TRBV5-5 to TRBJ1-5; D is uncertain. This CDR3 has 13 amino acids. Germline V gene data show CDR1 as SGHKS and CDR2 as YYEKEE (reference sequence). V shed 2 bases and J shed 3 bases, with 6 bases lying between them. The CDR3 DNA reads TGTGCCAGCAGCTTACTGGTCAATCAGCCCCAGCATTTT. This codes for CASSLLVNQPQHF.

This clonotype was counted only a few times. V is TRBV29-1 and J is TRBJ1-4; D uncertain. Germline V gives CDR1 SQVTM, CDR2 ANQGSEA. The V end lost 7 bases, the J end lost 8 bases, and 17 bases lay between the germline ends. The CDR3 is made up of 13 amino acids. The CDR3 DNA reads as TGCAGCGGACGAGGGCGGTTTCACGAAAAACTGTTTTTT. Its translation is CSGRGRFHEKLFF.

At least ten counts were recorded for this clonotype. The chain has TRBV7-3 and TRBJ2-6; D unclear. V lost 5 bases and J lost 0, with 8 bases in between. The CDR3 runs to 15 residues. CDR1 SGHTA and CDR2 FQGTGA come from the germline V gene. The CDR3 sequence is CASSPQYSGANVLTF. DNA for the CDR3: TGTGCCAGCAGCCCTCAGTACTCTGGGGCCAACGTCCTGACTTTC. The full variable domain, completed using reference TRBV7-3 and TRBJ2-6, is GAGVSQTPSNKVTEKGKYVELRCDPISGHTALYWYRQSLGQGPEFLIYFQGTGAADDSGLPNDRFFAVRPEGSVSTLKIQRTERGDSAVYLCASSPQYSGANVLTFGAGSRLTVL.

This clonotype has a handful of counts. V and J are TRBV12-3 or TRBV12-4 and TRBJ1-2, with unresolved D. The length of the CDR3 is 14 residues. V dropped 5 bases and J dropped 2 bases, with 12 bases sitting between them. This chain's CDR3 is CASSHDRTNYGYTF. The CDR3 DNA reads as TGTGCCAGCAGTCACGACCGAACCAACTATGGCTACACCTTC.